Listed here are 27 T cell receptor beta chains from one sample, sequenced in a study of blood T cell repertoires in COVID-19. Only in-frame clones appear in the TCRdb table, and some are missing; sequencing was by immunoSEQ multiplex PCR. The sample lists about 240,000 clones; roughly 80% were seen once. The sequencing sample was made of peripheral blood. Receptor source: a woman between 18 and 30 years old with acute or convalescent COVID-19.

V is TRBV27 and J is TRBJ1-6; D is unresolved. CDR3 length: 13 amino acids. V lost 5 bases and J lost 3, with 5 bases in between. Germline V gene sequence: CDR1 MNHEY, CDR2 SMNVEV (reference sequence). Written as DNA, the CDR3 is TGTGCCAGCAGTCCAATCTATAATTCACCCCTCCACTTT. Translation: CASSPIYNSPLHF.

V gene TRBV18 combines with J gene TRBJ2-7, with 8 bases that match TRBD1. J gave up 4 bases and V 0 bases, and 5 bases lay outside the gene matches. The germline V gene has CDR1 KGHSH and CDR2 LQKENI. The CDR3 has 15 residues. Here the CDR3 DNA reads TGTGCCAGCTCACCACCCGACAGGGGCCGATACGAGCAGTACTTC. It translates to CASSPPDRGRYEQYF.

This chain connects TRBV12-5 to TRBJ2-7, with D tentatively TRBD2 (6 bases). Deletions cut 2 bases from V and 3 bases from J, with 14 bases between. The V gene's germline CDR1 is LGHNT and CDR2 FRNRAP. The CDR3 totals 15 residues. The CDR3 DNA is TGTGCTAGTGGTTTGATGGCAGGGCGGGACTACGAGCAGTACTTC. It is translated as CASGLMAGRDYEQYF.

This chain connects TRBV7-2 to TRBJ1-2; D is unresolved. CDR1 and CDR2 from the germline V gene are SGHTA and FQGNSA. V gave up 1 base and J gave up 0 bases, with 15 bases separating them. This CDR3 is 17 amino acids long. The CDR3 is CASSLVQGEPANYGYTF. The CDR3 DNA sequence: TGTGCCAGCAGCTTAGTACAAGGAGAGCCAGCTAACTATGGCTACACCTTC.

The chain joins TRBV5-1 to TRBJ2-1, with 11 nucleotides matching TRBD2. The trim removed 0 bases at V and 1 base at J, leaving 6 bases unmatched. CDR1 SGHRS and CDR2 YFSETQ come from the germline V gene. CDR3 size: 18 residues. CDR3 coding DNA: TGCGCCAGCAGCTTGGGACTAGCGGGACGGTCATCCTACAATGAGCAGTTCTTC. Amino acid sequence: CASSLGLAGRSSYNEQFF.

This clone occurred a few times. This chain uses TRBV7-3 with TRBJ1-1; D uncertain. This CDR3 is 14 amino acids long. V was clipped by 0 bases and J by 7 bases, with 12 bases between them. CDR1 and CDR2 (germline): SGHTA, FQGTGA. As DNA, the CDR3 is TGTGCCAGCAGCTTAACGGGGAGGTTCGGTGAAGCTTTCTTT. Its protein product is CASSLTGRFGEAFF.

The chain links TRBV9 to TRBJ2-7, with 11 bases fitting TRBD1. The CDR3 totals 15 residues. Germline V CDR1 and CDR2: SGDLS, YYNGEE. Germline trimming cut 2 bases from V and 3 bases from J; bases unmatched to any gene: 4. The CDR3, as DNA: TGTGCCAGCAGCGTCGGGACAGGGGGATTCTACGAGCAGTACTTC. Translation gives CASSVGTGGFYEQYF.

This chain links TRBV30 with TRBJ1-1; 9 bases align to TRBD1. The CDR3 is made up of 13 amino acids. Germline CDR1 is GTSNPN and CDR2 is SVGIG (reference sequence). J lost 4 bases, V lost 4 bases, and 4 bases had no gene match. The DNA of the CDR3 is TGTGCCTGGACCCGGGACAGGGCCACTGAAGCTTTCTTT. This codes for CAWTRDRATEAFF.

Here the CDR3 reads CASSHPRDRAYEQYF. CDR3 nucleotides: TGTGCCAGCAGCCATCCCCGGGACAGGGCCTACGAGCAGTACTTC. The V gene is TRBV28, the J gene TRBJ2-7; 9 positions agree with TRBD1. The CDR3 sequence is 15 residues long. Trimming took 6 bases from V and 2 from J; bases not matched to a gene: 8. Looked up from germline, CDR1 is MDHEN and CDR2 is SYDVKM.

The CDR3 reads CAWGEGLKETQYF. The CDR3 nucleotides are TGTGCCTGGGGGGAGGGGCTCAAAGAGACCCAGTACTTC. The gene calls are TRBV11-2 and TRBJ2-5; 7 bases line up with TRBD2. V lost 11 bases to trimming and J lost 3 bases; unmatched junction nucleotides: 9. The CDR3 is 13 amino acids. The germline gives CDR1 SGHAT, CDR2 FQNNGV. The full variable domain, in which reference TRBV11-2 and TRBJ2-5 provide the parts outside the CDR3, is EAGVAQSPRYKIIEKRQSVAFWCNPISGHATLYWYQQILGQGPKLLIQFQNNGVVDDSQLPKDRFSAERLKGVDSTLKIQPAKLEDSAVYLCAWGEGLKETQYFGPGTRLLVL.

V is TRBV4-3 and J is TRBJ2-2; D is unclear. There are 15 residues in the CDR3. Trimming stripped 0 bases from V and 0 bases from J, with 5 bases between. Germline V gene lookup returns CDR1 LGHNA and CDR2 YSLEER. CDR3 residues: CASSQDRANTGELFF. The CDR3 DNA reads as TGCGCCAGCAGCCAAGATCGGGCGAACACCGGGGAGCTGTTTTTT.

V and J are TRBV6-1 and TRBJ1-6, with D possibly TRBD1 on 5 matching bases. The CDR3 runs to 15 residues. Germline loops: CDR1 MNHNS, CDR2 SASEGT. V lost 1 base to trimming and J lost 6 bases, with 10 bases between them. The CDR3 protein is CASSEVMGLNSPLHF. CDR3 bases: TGTGCCAGCAGTGAAGTTATGGGGCTTAATTCACCCCTCCACTTT.

The chain couples TRBV18 to TRBJ2-5; 9 nucleotides align to TRBD2. CDR1 and CDR2 from the germline V gene are KGHSH and LQKENI. This CDR3 has 14 amino acids. V dropped 5 bases and J dropped 6; count of bases not matched to a gene: 7. CDR3 in DNA: TGTGCCAGCTCATCTCGGACTAGCGAGAAGACCCAGTACTTC. Translation gives CASSSRTSEKTQYF.

The J gene is TRBJ1-2, the V gene TRBV29-1; 10 positions match TRBD1. The germline V gene has CDR1 SQVTM and CDR2 ANQGSEA. The CDR3 covers 13 residues. Losses at the gene ends were 6 bases for V and 8 bases for J; bases not matched to a gene: 9. CDR3 loop: CSVQTDRGYGYTF. The CDR3 coding sequence is TGCAGCGTGCAGACGGACAGGGGGTACGGCTACACCTTC.

V usage is TRBV12-5 and J usage is TRBJ2-3; D gene unclear. Germline CDR1 reads LGHNT; CDR2 reads FRNRAP. The length of the CDR3 is 11 residues. Trimming left V 5 bases short and J 4 bases short, with 4 bases between. In nucleotides, the CDR3 is TGTGCTAGTGGTGAGTCAGATACGCAGTATTTT. It translates to CASGESDTQYF. Looking up the rest from reference TRBV12-5 and TRBJ2-3 gives the full variable domain: DARVTQTPRHKVTEMGQEVTMRCQPILGHNTVFWYRQTMMQGLELLAYFRNRAPLDDSGMPKDRFSAEMPDATLATLKIQPSEPRDSAVYFCASGESDTQYFGPGTRLTVL.

This rearrangement joins TRBV5-6 to TRBJ2-3; D perhaps matches TRBD1 (5 bases). The CDR3 covers 16 residues. Trimming shortened V by 0 bases and J by 2 bases, and 13 bases separated the two germline ends. Germline values: CDR1 SGHDT, CDR2 YYEEEE. CDR3 nucleotides: TGTGCCAGCAGCTTGGGGCTGCAGGGTTTCACAGATACGCAGTATTTT. Protein: CASSLGLQGFTDTQYF. Filled out from reference TRBV5-6 and TRBJ2-3, the complete variable domain reads DAGVTQSPTHLIKTRGQQVTLRCSPKSGHDTVSWYQQALGQGPQFIFQYYEEEERQRGNFPDRFSGHQFPNYSSELNVNALLLGDSALYLCASSLGLQGFTDTQYFGPGTRLTVL.

The V call is TRBV5-4, the J call TRBJ2-3; 7 positions match TRBD1. The germline V gene encodes CDR1 SGHNT and CDR2 YYREEE (reference sequence). V dropped 3 bases and J dropped 2; count of bases not matched to a gene: 3. The CDR3 has 14 amino acids. The CDR3 sequence: CASSSGTVTDTQYF. CDR3 DNA: TGTGCCAGCAGCTCAGGGACAGTCACAGATACGCAGTATTTT.

Notes on this clone: One end of the junction is discordant with germline, which a read error may explain. This chain connects TRBV27 to TRBJ2-3; 8 nucleotides match TRBD1. Per germline, CDR1 MNHEY and CDR2 SMNVEV (reference sequence). The CDR3 is 16 residues long. CDR3 region: CASRLWAQGASDTQYF. CDR3 in DNA: TGTGCCAGCAGGTTATGGGCCCAGGGGGCCTCAGATACGCAGTATTTT.

This chain uses TRBV5-1 with TRBJ2-5, with D possibly TRBD1 on 6 matching bases. Germline V gene sequence: CDR1 SGHRS, CDR2 YFSETQ. V shed 4 bases and J shed 5 bases, with 18 bases lying between them. The CDR3 covers 15 residues. The CDR3 reads CASSPGTFNRETQYF. As DNA, the CDR3 is TGCGCCAGCAGCCCCGGGACATTCAATCGGGAGACCCAGTACTTC.

This clone was counted between two and nine times. This chain links TRBV28 with TRBJ2-2; D may be TRBD1 (6 bases). V was pared by 7 bases and J by 9 bases, with 12 bases between. In germline, CDR1 is MDHEN, CDR2 SYDVKM. The CDR3 consists of 12 residues. The CDR3 spells CASTSDRRELFF. In DNA form, the CDR3 reads TGTGCCAGCACTTCGGACAGAAGGGAGCTGTTTTTT.

The genes are TRBV18 and TRBJ1-2, with 8 nucleotides matching TRBD1. Germline loops: CDR1 KGHSH, CDR2 LQKENI. CDR3 length: 13 amino acids. V was clipped by 6 bases and J by 5 bases; unmatched bases: 5. The CDR3 loop reads CASSRDRSYGYTF. CDR3 nucleotides: TGTGCCAGCTCCCGGGACAGGTCGTATGGCTACACCTTC.

V gene TRBV3-1 (or the pseudogene TRBV3-2) combines with J gene TRBJ2-7; TRBD1 aligns across 8 bases. This CDR3 has 15 amino acids. Germline V gives CDR1 LGHDT, CDR2 YNNKEL (reference sequence). With 0 bases clipped from V and 3 bases from J, the junction kept 4 bases outside the gene matches. The CDR3 sequence: CASSQEAGGGYEQYF. DNA for the CDR3: TGTGCCAGCAGCCAAGAGGCAGGGGGCGGCTACGAGCAGTACTTC.

The chain links TRBV28 to TRBJ1-1; D not certain. This CDR3 has 14 amino acids. Germline assignment: CDR1 MDHEN and CDR2 SYDVKM. V gave up 3 bases and J gave up 4 bases, with 12 bases separating them. This chain's CDR3 is CASSFRWATTEAFF. CDR3 nucleotide sequence: TGTGCCAGCAGTTTCCGTTGGGCTACCACTGAAGCTTTCTTT.

This clone has only a few counts. The chain employs TRBV29-1 and TRBJ1-1, with D maybe TRBD1 (6 bases). Germline values: CDR1 SQVTM, CDR2 ANQGSEA. V was pared by 0 bases and J by 4 bases, with 12 bases between. There are 14 residues in the CDR3. CDR3 region: CSVEDWLGGTEAFF. For the CDR3, the DNA is TGCAGCGTTGAAGATTGGTTAGGGGGCACTGAAGCTTTCTTT.

The table lists this clone with a few counts. The chain carries TRBV9 and TRBJ1-2; D not certain. Germline V gives CDR1 SGDLS, CDR2 YYNGEE. The CDR3 extends over 14 amino acids. V was trimmed by 0 bases and J by 2 bases, leaving 8 bases between them. The CDR3 DNA is TGTGCCAGCAGCGTAGGAGGCGGGAACTATGGCTACACCTTC. Protein sequence: CASSVGGGNYGYTF.

The chain couples TRBV11-2 to TRBJ1-3, with 8 positions matching TRBD1. Germline assignment: CDR1 SGHAT and CDR2 FQNNGV. Trimming at V came to 2 bases and at J to 6 bases, leaving 3 bases not matched to a gene. The CDR3 has 14 residues. The CDR3 region is CASSLYRGANTIYF. For the CDR3, the DNA is TGTGCCAGCAGCTTATACAGGGGGGCAAACACCATATATTTT.

This clone was recorded once. The rearrangement links TRBV13 to TRBJ2-7; 14 nucleotides match TRBD2. The CDR3 loop spans 14 amino acids. Trimming cost V 4 bases and J 6 bases; bases outside gene matches: 2. Germline V gene sequence: CDR1 PRHDT, CDR2 FYEKMQ (reference sequence). The CDR3 region is CASSSGTSGSEQYF. CDR3 bases: TGTGCCAGCAGCTCGGGGACTAGCGGGAGCGAGCAGTACTTC.